This is a list of T cell receptor beta chains from one sample in a study of T cell repertoires in cytomegalovirus infection. Each CDR3 protein is one row after TCRdb ran MiXCR on the reads. The sample has approximately 490,000 distinct CDR3 sequences; 11% are singletons. The specimen sequenced was PBMCs. These receptors all come from a human donor in good health (CMV status not recorded). Some clones in this sample may be carry-over from other donors' samples. The CDR3 runs from the conserved cysteine through the conserved F or W. A D gene is named only where the DNA matches it firmly. Where a row states a size, it is once, few, many or the class of an expanded clone; other rows omit it.

d_call clone_size j_call v_call cdr3_aa cdr3_nt
- few TRBJ2-2 TRBV20-1 CSARESVGELFF TGCAGTGCTAGAGAAAGCGTCGGGGAGCTGTTTTTT
- many TRBJ2-3 TRBV10-3 CAIRLDSGPSTDTQYF TGTGCCATCAGGCTCGATAGCGGCCCTAGCACAGATACGCAGTATTTT
- - TRBJ1-2 TRBV15 CATSRGQDYGYTF TGTGCCACCAGCAGAGGACAGGACTATGGCTACACCTTC
TRBD1 few TRBJ2-2 TRBV28 CASSLLRDRVNTGELFF TGTGCCAGCAGTTTATTGAGGGACAGGGTCAACACCGGGGAGCTGTTTTTT
TRBD1 - TRBJ2-4 TRBV19 CASTGRGQKNIQYF TGTGCCAGTACAGGCAGGGGGCAAAAAAACATTCAGTACTTC
- - TRBJ2-5 TRBV5-6 CDSSRPGLETQYF TGTGACAGCAGTCGGCCAGGGTTGGAGACCCAGTACTTC
TRBD1 - TRBJ2-7 TRBV28 CASSTKDRAVIDEQYF TGTGCCAGCAGCACCAAAGACAGGGCGGTAATCGACGAGCAGTACTTC
- - TRBJ2-5 TRBV5-5 CASSRMTGPQETQYF TGTGCCAGCAGCCGTATGACAGGACCCCAAGAGACCCAGTACTTC
TRBD1 few TRBJ1-2 TRBV10-3 CAISEFDREYGYTF TGTGCCATCAGTGAGTTTGACAGGGAGTATGGCTACACCTTC
- few TRBJ2-5 TRBV15 CATSRDKGEEETQYF TGTGCCACCAGCAGAGATAAGGGGGAGGAAGAGACCCAGTACTTC
- many TRBJ1-1 TRBV13 CASSFYREVDTEAFF TGTGCCAGCAGCTTCTATCGGGAGGTGGACACTGAAGCTTTCTTT
- - TRBJ2-7 TRBV7-2 CASSLFPHYEQYF TGTGCCAGCAGCTTATTCCCGCACTACGAGCAGTACTTC
TRBD1 many TRBJ2-7 TRBV18 CASSRPGQGIYEQYF TGTGCCAGCTCACGCCCGGGACAGGGCATCTACGAGCAGTACTTC
TRBD1 few TRBJ2-7 TRBV15 CATSGRGRDVLPSYEQYF TGTGCCACCAGCGGCAGGGGGCGAGACGTACTTCCCTCCTACGAGCAGTACTTC
- many TRBJ1-6 TRBV2 CASRRGYNSPLHF TGTGCCAGCAGAAGGGGTTATAATTCACCCCTCCACTTT
TRBD1 many TRBJ1-1 TRBV6-5 CASSPRGAEAFF TGTGCCAGCAGTCCCAGGGGGGCTGAAGCTTTCTTT
TRBD2 few TRBJ2-3 TRBV5-1 CASSSELAESTDTQYF TGCGCCAGCAGTTCGGAGCTAGCGGAGAGCACAGATACGCAGTATTTT
- many TRBJ1-1 TRBV20-1 CSARRDTEAFF TGCAGTGCTAGACGGGATACTGAAGCTTTCTTT
TRBD2 - TRBJ2-3 TRBV20-1 CSARASGRITNTQYF TGCAGTGCTAGAGCCAGCGGGAGGATCACAAATACGCAGTATTTT
- many TRBJ2-1 TRBV29-1 CSASLRDEQFF TGCAGCGCGTCACTTCGCGATGAGCAGTTCTTC
- many TRBJ1-4 TRBV19 CASSFQVNEKLFF TGTGCCAGTAGTTTCCAGGTGAATGAAAAACTGTTTTTT
- few TRBJ1-2 TRBV7-9 CASSLGTPPSGYGYTF TGTGCCAGCAGCTTAGGGACACCCCCCTCCGGATATGGCTACACCTTC
TRBD2 many TRBJ2-3 TRBV11-2 CASSPGLAGATDTQYF TGTGCCAGCAGCCCGGGACTAGCGGGAGCGACAGATACGCAGTATTTT
TRBD2 many TRBJ2-1 TRBV7-8 CASSPPLWTSGREGNEQFF TGTGCCAGCAGCCCGCCCCTCTGGACTAGCGGGAGGGAGGGGAATGAGCAGTTCTTC
TRBD1 - TRBJ2-5 TRBV12-3/TRBV12-4 CANNDRGTQETQYF TGTGCCAACAATGACAGGGGCACCCAAGAGACCCAGTACTTC
TRBD2 - TRBJ2-3 TRBV3-1 CASSLVGGGVTDTQYF TGTGCCAGCAGCCTTGTGGGGGGGGGGGTGACAGATACGCAGTATTTT
- many TRBJ2-5 TRBV28 CASSLWGAQETQYF TGTGCCAGCAGTTTATGGGGGGCCCAAGAGACCCAGTACTTC
TRBD1 few TRBJ1-1 TRBV20-1 CSARPFLRDRGLSEAFF TGCAGTGCTAGGCCCTTCCTCCGGGACAGGGGACTTTCTGAAGCTTTCTTT
- many TRBJ2-1 TRBV18 CASSPQKPTYNEQFF TGTGCCAGCTCACCACAAAAACCGACCTACAATGAGCAGTTCTTC
- - TRBJ1-4 TRBV6-6 CASSYSGEKLFF TGTGCCAGCAGTTATTCTGGGGAAAAACTGTTTTTT
- - TRBJ1-1 TRBV19 CASKNPGKTEAFF TGTGCCAGTAAGAATCCAGGGAAGACTGAAGCTTTCTTT
- many TRBJ1-5 TRBV27 CASSLWVNQPQHF TGTGCCAGCAGTTTATGGGTAAACCAGCCCCAGCATTTT
- - TRBJ2-1 TRBV30 CAWKAPGLPQFF TGTGCCTGGAAAGCCCCGGGACTCCCGCAGTTCTTC
TRBD2 many TRBJ2-1 TRBV12-3/TRBV12-4 CASILTSGMLDNEQFF TGTGCCAGCATTCTGACTAGCGGGATGCTGGACAATGAGCAGTTCTTC
TRBD1 many TRBJ1-1 TRBV7-9 CASTPRRGTEAFF TGTGCCAGCACCCCCCGCAGGGGGACTGAAGCTTTCTTT
TRBD1 few TRBJ1-1 TRBV11-2 CASSLTGGAYTEAFF TGTGCCAGCAGCTTGACAGGGGGCGCGTACACTGAAGCTTTCTTT
- - TRBJ2-5 TRBV24-1 CATSDNGSVKRTQYF TGTGCCACCAGTGATAACGGTAGCGTCAAGCGGACCCAGTACTTC
TRBD1 - TRBJ1-2 TRBV6-5 CASRDTGGRYGYTF TGTGCCAGCAGAGACACAGGGGGCCGGTATGGCTACACCTTC
TRBD1 many TRBJ1-4 TRBV12-3/TRBV12-4 CASSVTGGEEKLFF TGTGCCAGCAGTGTGACAGGGGGAGAGGAAAAACTGTTTTTT
- few TRBJ2-1 TRBV29-1 CSVERVNEQFF TGCAGCGTTGAAAGAGTCAATGAGCAGTTCTTC
TRBD1 - TRBJ2-7 TRBV7-6 CASSQQQGFYEQYF TGTGCCAGCAGCCAACAACAGGGGTTCTACGAGCAGTACTTC
TRBD2 - TRBJ2-3 TRBV6-2/TRBV6-3 CASSLAAGGPMTGTQYF TGTGCCAGCAGCCTCGCAGCGGGGGGGCCGATGACGGGCACGCAGTATTTT
TRBD1 many TRBJ2-7 TRBV5-5 CASSLTGQVRTYEQYF TGTGCCAGCAGCCTAACCGGACAGGTTAGGACCTACGAGCAGTACTTC
- - TRBJ2-1 TRBV20-1 CSARYRQARYNEQFF TGCAGTGCGCGGTATCGACAGGCCCGGTACAATGAGCAGTTCTTC
TRBD1 many TRBJ1-1 TRBV7-9 CASSLGATGVNTEAFF TGTGCCAGCAGCTTAGGGGCGACAGGGGTGAACACTGAAGCTTTCTTT
TRBD2 many TRBJ2-7 TRBV5-6 CASSTRIPAGGFPVSYEQYF TGTGCCAGCAGCACCCGGATCCCAGCGGGGGGGTTTCCCGTCTCCTACGAGCAGTACTTC
TRBD2 many TRBJ2-1 TRBV20-1 CSARGLAGVLVNEQFF TGCAGTGCTAGAGGGCTAGCGGGAGTATTAGTCAATGAGCAGTTCTTC
- - TRBJ1-2 TRBV20-1 CSAVGGINYGYTF TGCAGTGCCGTTGGGGGAATTAACTATGGCTACACCTTC
TRBD2 many TRBJ2-1 TRBV23-1 CASSPSSREGYNEQFF TGCGCCAGCAGTCCCTCCTCGCGGGAGGGCTACAATGAGCAGTTCTTC
- many TRBJ1-1 TRBV12-3/TRBV12-4 CASSLGSVNTEAFF TGTGCCAGCAGTTTAGGTTCGGTGAACACTGAAGCTTTCTTT
- many TRBJ1-1 TRBV28 CASSGFQREAFF TGTGCCAGCAGCGGGTTTCAGCGTGAAGCTTTCTTT
- many TRBJ1-4 TRBV12-3/TRBV12-4 CASSFRYSNEKLFF TGTGCCAGCAGTTTTAGGTATTCTAATGAAAAACTGTTTTTT
- many TRBJ2-7 TRBV5-4 CASSSWTPSTYEQYF TGTGCCAGCAGCTCCTGGACTCCATCCACCTACGAGCAGTACTTC
- many TRBJ1-5 TRBV6-2/TRBV6-3 CASSYGGGNQPQHF TGTGCCAGCAGTTACGGGGGGGGCAATCAGCCCCAGCATTTT
TRBD1 many TRBJ2-2 TRBV29-1 CSAKTGTGELFF TGCAGCGCGAAGACAGGGACCGGGGAGCTGTTTTTT